A single T cell receptor beta chain is shown here with its context. The protocol was immunoSEQ multiplex PCR, while the TCRdb copy is restricted to in-frame clones and leaves out a portion. The table records about 66,000 clones, 95% to 97% of them present only once. This sample was taken from a study of technical replicates of blood from a handful of donors. Trimming stripped 4 bases from V and 3 bases from J, with 16 bases between. The CDR3 is 16 residues long. The V gene's germline CDR1 is SGHRS and CDR2 YFSETQ. The V gene is TRBV5-1, the J gene TRBJ2-2, with D perhaps matching TRBD1 (6 bases). The receptor comes from a human donor in good health. The source material was T cells isolated from PBMCs. CDR3 region: CASSHTRTDYTGELFF. Written as DNA, the CDR3 is TGCGCCAGCAGCCACACTAGGACAGATTACACCGGGGAGCTGTTTTTT. Together with reference TRBV5-1 and TRBJ2-2, the CDR3 gives the full variable domain: KAGVTQTPRYLIKTRGQQVTLSCSPISGHRSVSWYQQTPGQGLQFLFEYFSETQRNKGNFPGRFSGRQFSNSRSEMNVSTLELGDSALYLCASSHTRTDYTGELFFGEGSRLTVL.